The sequence of this T cell receptor (beta chain) was determined in a study of T cell repertoires in cytomegalovirus infection. The overall study: Public TCR beta signatures were indicative of both CMV infection and a matching HLA type.

From the reads, TCRdb called clonotypes with MiXCR, one entry per CDR3 protein. The table has 200,000 to 250,000 distinct CDR3 sequences, 38% seen once; the top ten hold approximately 59%. Note on this clonotype: Its antigen is unidentified.

Germline CDR1 reads SGHDN; CDR2 reads FVKESK. The CDR3 totals 17 residues. Deletions cut 0 bases from V and 0 bases from J, with 15 bases between. The genes are TRBV14 and TRBJ2-7; possible D gene TRBD1, 6 bases. The specimen was CD8+ T cells from cultured PBMCs, collected from culture after CMV antigen stimulation. The sequence was obtained from a human donor in good health (CMV status not recorded). Some clones in this sample may be carry-over from other donors' samples. The CDR3 loop reads CASSQDTNRAYSYEQYF. The CDR3 nucleotides are TGTGCCAGCAGCCAAGATACTAACAGGGCCTACTCCTACGAGCAGTACTTC.